Listed below are T cell receptor beta chains from one sample, sequenced in a study of neurological immune-mediated disorders. TCRdb fed the 5' RACE reads into MiXCR, producing one record per CDR3 protein. Of some 78,000 distinct CDR3 sequences listed, around 4.6% are singletons. Sequenced: PBMCs. The origin of the receptors is a woman aged 25 to 39 with multiple sclerosis. Both conserved end residues are part of each CDR3. The order of the fields is clone size, J gene, V gene, CDR3 length, D gene, CDR3 DNA, CDR3 protein. D genes are given only for firm matches. Clone size is shown for a subset of rows, as once, few, many or a class of expanded clone.

clone size: many; J gene: TRBJ1-2; V gene: TRBV7-8; CDR3 length: 16; D gene: NA; CDR3 DNA: TGTGCCAGCAGCTTAAAAGTCGTCGGACGACTTTATGGCTACACCTTC; CDR3 protein: CASSLKVVGRLYGYTF
clone size: many; J gene: TRBJ2-5; V gene: TRBV9; CDR3 length: 14; D gene: TRBD2; CDR3 DNA: TGTGCCAGCAGCGTAGAAGCGGGGGGGGCGACCCAGTACTTC; CDR3 protein: CASSVEAGGATQYF
clone size: many; J gene: TRBJ2-7; V gene: TRBV7-8; CDR3 length: 14; D gene: NA; CDR3 DNA: TGTGCCAGCAGCCCCCGTAGGACAGCCTACGAGCAGTACTTC; CDR3 protein: CASSPRRTAYEQYF
clone size: many; J gene: TRBJ1-2; V gene: TRBV5-1; CDR3 length: 14; D gene: NA; CDR3 DNA: TGCGCCAGCAGCTTGGTCGGGGCCCCCGGTGGCTACACCTTC; CDR3 protein: CASSLVGAPGGYTF
clone size: many; J gene: TRBJ2-7; V gene: TRBV5-1; CDR3 length: 15; D gene: TRBD2; CDR3 DNA: TGCGCCAGCAGCTTGGGACTAGCGGCGGGGGGCGAGCAGTACTTC; CDR3 protein: CASSLGLAAGGEQYF
clone size: many; J gene: TRBJ2-7; V gene: TRBV28; CDR3 length: 10; D gene: NA; CDR3 DNA: TGTGCCAGCAGGGGCTACGAGCAGTACTTC; CDR3 protein: CASRGYEQYF
clone size: NA; J gene: TRBJ1-1; V gene: TRBV3-1; CDR3 length: 12; D gene: NA; CDR3 DNA: TGTGACAGCAACAAAGGCCGGGCTGAAGCTTTCTTT; CDR3 protein: CDSNKGRAEAFF
clone size: many; J gene: TRBJ2-5; V gene: TRBV10-3; CDR3 length: 15; D gene: TRBD2; CDR3 DNA: TGTGCCATCAGTGAATCGGGGGGGGCCCAAGAGACCCAGTACTTC; CDR3 protein: CAISESGGAQETQYF
clone size: many; J gene: TRBJ2-3; V gene: TRBV5-1; CDR3 length: 16; D gene: NA; CDR3 DNA: TGCGCCAGCAGCTTGGAGGGCTACCCCCTCCCAGATACGCAGTATTTT; CDR3 protein: CASSLEGYPLPDTQYF
clone size: many; J gene: TRBJ1-1; V gene: TRBV6-5; CDR3 length: 13; D gene: NA; CDR3 DNA: TGTGCCAGCATCCCCACAGGGAACACTGAAGCTTTCTTT; CDR3 protein: CASIPTGNTEAFF
clone size: many; J gene: TRBJ1-1; V gene: TRBV19; CDR3 length: 13; D gene: NA; CDR3 DNA: TGTGCCAGTAGTATGAGAGGGGGCACTGAAGCTTTCTTT; CDR3 protein: CASSMRGGTEAFF
clone size: many; J gene: TRBJ2-5; V gene: TRBV10-3; CDR3 length: 12; D gene: NA; CDR3 DNA: TGTGCCACGGGAGTAGAGCAAGAGACCCAGTACTTC; CDR3 protein: CATGVEQETQYF
clone size: many; J gene: TRBJ2-7; V gene: TRBV20-1; CDR3 length: 14; D gene: NA; CDR3 DNA: TGCAGTGCTAGACCCGCAGGGAGGAACTACGAGCAGTACTTC; CDR3 protein: CSARPAGRNYEQYF
clone size: many; J gene: TRBJ2-7; V gene: TRBV5-1; CDR3 length: 14; D gene: NA; CDR3 DNA: TGCGCCAGCAGCTTGGGTCAATACTCCTACGAGCAGTACTTC; CDR3 protein: CASSLGQYSYEQYF
clone size: many; J gene: TRBJ2-3; V gene: TRBV29-1; CDR3 length: 14; D gene: NA; CDR3 DNA: TGCAGCGTTGAAGATTTACAGCCCACAGATACGCAGTATTTT; CDR3 protein: CSVEDLQPTDTQYF
clone size: many; J gene: TRBJ2-5; V gene: TRBV20-1; CDR3 length: 12; D gene: NA; CDR3 DNA: TGCAGTGCTAGGCGGGTTCAAGAGACCCAGTACTTC; CDR3 protein: CSARRVQETQYF
clone size: NA; J gene: TRBJ1-5; V gene: TRBV30; CDR3 length: 13; D gene: TRBD1; CDR3 DNA: TGTGCCTGGACAGGGGGAGACGATCAGCCCCAGCATTTT; CDR3 protein: CAWTGGDDQPQHF
clone size: many; J gene: TRBJ2-3; V gene: TRBV7-2; CDR3 length: 15; D gene: NA; CDR3 DNA: TGTGCCAGCAGCTTAGAACTAGCCTACACAGATACGCAGTATTTT; CDR3 protein: CASSLELAYTDTQYF
clone size: many; J gene: TRBJ2-7; V gene: TRBV20-1; CDR3 length: 17; D gene: NA; CDR3 DNA: TGCAGTGCTACAGGGTTACAGAGAGGCGGGATCTCCTACGAGCAGTACTTC; CDR3 protein: CSATGLQRGGISYEQYF
clone size: many; J gene: TRBJ2-1; V gene: TRBV20-1; CDR3 length: 9; D gene: NA; CDR3 DNA: TGCAGTGCGAACGATGAGCAGTTCTTC; CDR3 protein: CSANDEQFF
clone size: many; J gene: TRBJ2-3; V gene: TRBV20-1; CDR3 length: 16; D gene: TRBD2; CDR3 DNA: TGCAGTGCAACAGGGGGTACTAGCGGGGCCTCAGATACGCAGTATTTT; CDR3 protein: CSATGGTSGASDTQYF
clone size: many; J gene: TRBJ2-7; V gene: TRBV19; CDR3 length: 14; D gene: NA; CDR3 DNA: TGTGCCAGTAGTATAGCGGGGAGGATCTACGAGCAGTACTTC; CDR3 protein: CASSIAGRIYEQYF